These 5 T cell receptor beta chains share one sample of origin, sequenced in a study of T-cell memory formation after mild COVID-19. TCRdb redid the calling of the 5' RACE reads with MiXCR, one entry per CDR3 protein. The data show roughly 400,000 distinct CDR3 sequences, 20% to 25% seen once. Material: PBMCs or a T cell subset sorted from them (not recorded which). Receptors were obtained from an adult woman who had mild COVID-19 (a few samples of this study predate the infection). Cell type and time point are not known.

The genes are TRBV5-4 and TRBJ2-2; no clear D. Trimming pared 3 bases from V and 5 bases from J, leaving 14 bases between. The germline gives CDR1 SGHNT, CDR2 YYREEE (reference sequence). The CDR3 covers 15 residues. This chain's CDR3 is CASSSDSGKTGELFF. Here the CDR3 DNA reads TGTGCCAGCAGCTCCGATTCAGGAAAAACCGGGGAGCTGTTTTTT.

This chain connects TRBV20-1 to TRBJ2-1; a possible D gene is TRBD2 (5 bases). Germline V gene lookup returns CDR1 DFQATT and CDR2 SNEGSKA (reference sequence). This CDR3 comprises 18 residues. V dropped 1 base and J dropped 3 bases, with 22 bases sitting between them. CDR3 protein: CSARGGASRDRGYNEQFF. CDR3 in DNA: TGCAGTGCTAGAGGGGGAGCTAGCCGCGACCGTGGCTACAATGAGCAGTTCTTC.

This chain links TRBV4-3 with TRBJ2-1, with 14 bases that match TRBD2. The CDR3 is made up of 16 amino acids. Germline values: CDR1 LGHNA, CDR2 YSLEER. The V segment lost 2 bases and the J segment 6 bases; nucleotides outside the gene matches: 3. As DNA, the CDR3 is TGCGCCAGCAGCCAATCGACTAGCGGGAGGGTCAATGAGCAGTTCTTC. Translating it yields CASSQSTSGRVNEQFF.

This clonotype was detected many times. The chain employs TRBV24-1 and TRBJ2-2, with a possible D match to TRBD1 (5 bases). The V gene lost 3 bases and the J gene lost 10 bases, with 11 bases spanning the gap. CDR1 and CDR2 (germline): KGHDR, SFDVKD. CDR3 length equals 13 residues. In DNA form, the CDR3 reads TGTGCCACCAGTGATGCCAGGGCAGAGGAGCTGTTTTTT. It codes for CATSDARAEELFF.

V and J are TRBV7-9 and TRBJ2-1; 8 bases map to TRBD2. The CDR3 loop spans 16 amino acids. In germline, CDR1 is SEHNR, CDR2 FQNEAQ (reference sequence). V lost 4 bases and J lost 5; bases outside the gene matches: 10. The CDR3 DNA is TGTGCCAGCAGCTCGATTCCCCAGACTAGCGACAATGAGCAGTTCTTC. It specifies CASSSIPQTSDNEQFF.